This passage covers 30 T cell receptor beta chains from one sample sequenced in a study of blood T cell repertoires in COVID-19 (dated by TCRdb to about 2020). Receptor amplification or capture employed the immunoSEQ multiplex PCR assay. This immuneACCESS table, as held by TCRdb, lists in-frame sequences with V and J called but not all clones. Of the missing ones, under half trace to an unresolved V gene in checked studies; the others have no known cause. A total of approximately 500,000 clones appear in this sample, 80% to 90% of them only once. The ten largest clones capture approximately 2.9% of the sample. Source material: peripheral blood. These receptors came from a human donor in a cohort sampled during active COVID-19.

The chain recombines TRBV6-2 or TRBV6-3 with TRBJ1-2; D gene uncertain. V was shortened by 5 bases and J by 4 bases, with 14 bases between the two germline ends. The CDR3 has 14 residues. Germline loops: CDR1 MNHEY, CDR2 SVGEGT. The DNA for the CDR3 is TGTGCCAGCAGTCCCACTCGGGGTGGCTATGGCTACACCTTC. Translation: CASSPTRGGYGYTF.

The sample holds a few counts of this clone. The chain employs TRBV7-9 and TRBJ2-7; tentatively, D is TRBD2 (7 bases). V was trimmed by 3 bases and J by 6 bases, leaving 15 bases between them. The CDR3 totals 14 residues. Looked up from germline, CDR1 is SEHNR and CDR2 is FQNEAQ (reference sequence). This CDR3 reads CASSFGGPLGEQYF. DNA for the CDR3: TGTGCCAGCAGCTTCGGGGGGCCGCTTGGCGAGCAGTACTTC.

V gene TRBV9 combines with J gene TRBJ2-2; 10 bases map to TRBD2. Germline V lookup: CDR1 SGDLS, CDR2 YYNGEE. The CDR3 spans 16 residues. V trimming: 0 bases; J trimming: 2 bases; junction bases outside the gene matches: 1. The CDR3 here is CASSVALAGNTGELFF. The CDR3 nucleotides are TGTGCCAGCAGCGTAGCACTAGCGGGAAACACCGGGGAGCTGTTTTTT.

CDR3 nucleotides: TGTGCCAGCAGCCAAGATAAGACAGCGTATGAAAAACTGTTTTTT. Amino acid sequence: CASSQDKTAYEKLFF. The rearrangement links TRBV3-1 (or the pseudogene TRBV3-2) to TRBJ1-4, with a weak D call TRBD1 (5 bases). The CDR3 covers 15 residues. CDR1 is LGHDT, CDR2 YNNKEL, per germline (reference sequence). Trimming stripped 0 bases from V and 6 bases from J, with 11 bases between.

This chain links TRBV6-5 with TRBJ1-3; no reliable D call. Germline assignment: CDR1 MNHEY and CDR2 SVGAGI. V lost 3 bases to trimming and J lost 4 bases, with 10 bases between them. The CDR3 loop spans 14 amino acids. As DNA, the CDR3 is TGTGCCAGCAGTTATCGGGGTTCCGGAAACACCATATATTTT. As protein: CASSYRGSGNTIYF.

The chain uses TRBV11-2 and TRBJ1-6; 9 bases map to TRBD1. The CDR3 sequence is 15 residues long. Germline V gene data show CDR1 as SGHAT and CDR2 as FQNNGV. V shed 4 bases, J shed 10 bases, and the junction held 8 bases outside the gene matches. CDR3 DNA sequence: TGTGCCAGCAGCTCGGGGGGACAGGGCTTCTCACCCCTCCACTTT. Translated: CASSSGGQGFSPLHF.

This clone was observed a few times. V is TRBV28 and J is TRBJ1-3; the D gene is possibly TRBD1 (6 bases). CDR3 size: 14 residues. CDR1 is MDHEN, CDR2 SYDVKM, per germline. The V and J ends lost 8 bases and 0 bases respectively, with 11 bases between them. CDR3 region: CASSGQLSGNTIYF. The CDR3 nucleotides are TGTGCCAGCTCTGGACAGCTCTCTGGAAACACCATATATTTT.

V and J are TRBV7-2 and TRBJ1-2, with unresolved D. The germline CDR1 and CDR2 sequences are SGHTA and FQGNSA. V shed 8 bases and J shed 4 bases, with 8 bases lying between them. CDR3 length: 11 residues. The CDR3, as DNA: TGTGCCAGCTCTCTATCCTATGGCTACACCTTC. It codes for CASSLSYGYTF.

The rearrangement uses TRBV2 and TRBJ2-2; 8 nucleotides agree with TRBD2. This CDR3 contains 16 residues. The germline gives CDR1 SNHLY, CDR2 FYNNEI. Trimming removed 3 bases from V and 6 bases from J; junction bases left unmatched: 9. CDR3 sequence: CASSDRGGRLAGELFF. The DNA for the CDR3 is TGTGCCAGCAGTGATCGGGGCGGGAGGCTTGCCGGGGAGCTGTTTTTT.

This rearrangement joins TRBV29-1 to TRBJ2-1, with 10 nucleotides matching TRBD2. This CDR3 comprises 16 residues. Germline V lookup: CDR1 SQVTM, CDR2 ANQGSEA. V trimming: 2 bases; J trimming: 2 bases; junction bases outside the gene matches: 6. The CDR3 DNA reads TGCAGCGTTGAACCCCGGACTAGCGGCCCCTACAATGAGCAGTTCTTC. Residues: CSVEPRTSGPYNEQFF.

The DNA for the CDR3 is TGTGCCAGCACCCCGACTAGCGGGGGTCTAGGGAATGAGCAGTTCTTC. Protein sequence: CASTPTSGGLGNEQFF. The J gene is TRBJ2-1, the V gene TRBV25-1; 12 bases line up with TRBD2. CDR1 is MGHDK, CDR2 SYGVNS, per germline. J lost 7 bases, V lost 7 bases, and 11 bases had no gene match. This CDR3 has 16 amino acids.

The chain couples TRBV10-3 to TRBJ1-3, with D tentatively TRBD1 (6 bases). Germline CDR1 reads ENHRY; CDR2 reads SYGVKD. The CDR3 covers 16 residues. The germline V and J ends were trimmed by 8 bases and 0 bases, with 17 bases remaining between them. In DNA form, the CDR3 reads TGTGCCATCTCAGTTGGTAGGGACAACTCTGGAAACACCATATATTTT. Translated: CAISVGRDNSGNTIYF.

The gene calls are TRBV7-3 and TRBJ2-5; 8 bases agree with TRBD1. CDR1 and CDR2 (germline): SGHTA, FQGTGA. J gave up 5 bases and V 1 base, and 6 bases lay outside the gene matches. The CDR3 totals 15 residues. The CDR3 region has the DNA TGTGCCAGCAGCTTAAGGGGACAGGATTGGGAGACCCAGTACTTC. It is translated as CASSLRGQDWETQYF.

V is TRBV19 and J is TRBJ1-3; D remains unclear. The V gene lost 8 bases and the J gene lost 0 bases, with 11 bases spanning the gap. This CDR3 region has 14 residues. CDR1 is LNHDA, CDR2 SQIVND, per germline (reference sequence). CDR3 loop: CASCLGLSGNTIYF. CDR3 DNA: TGTGCCAGTTGTCTCGGTCTCTCTGGAAACACCATATATTTT.

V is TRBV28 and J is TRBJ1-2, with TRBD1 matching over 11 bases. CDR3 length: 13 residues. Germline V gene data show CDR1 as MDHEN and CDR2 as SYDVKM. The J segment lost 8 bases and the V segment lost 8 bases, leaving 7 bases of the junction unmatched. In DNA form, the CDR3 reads TGTGCCAGCGTCTTGGGGACAGGGGGAGGCTACACCTTC. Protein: CASVLGTGGGYTF.

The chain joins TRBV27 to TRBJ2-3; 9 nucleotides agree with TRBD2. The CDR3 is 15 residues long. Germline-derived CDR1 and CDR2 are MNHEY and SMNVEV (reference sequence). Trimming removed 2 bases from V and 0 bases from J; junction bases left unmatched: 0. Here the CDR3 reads CASSLTSGSTDTQYF. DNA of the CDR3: TGTGCCAGCAGTTTAACTAGCGGGAGCACAGATACGCAGTATTTT.

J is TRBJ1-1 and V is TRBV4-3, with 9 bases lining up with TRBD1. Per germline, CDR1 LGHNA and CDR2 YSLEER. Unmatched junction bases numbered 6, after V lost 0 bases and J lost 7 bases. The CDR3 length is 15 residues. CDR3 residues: CASSQDRTGGVEAFF. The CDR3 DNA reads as TGCGCCAGCAGCCAAGATCGCACAGGGGGCGTTGAAGCTTTCTTT.

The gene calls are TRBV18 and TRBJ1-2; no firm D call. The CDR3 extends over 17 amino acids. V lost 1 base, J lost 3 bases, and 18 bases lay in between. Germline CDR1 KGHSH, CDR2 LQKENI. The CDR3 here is CASSPRIRGTDYYGYTF. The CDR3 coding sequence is TGTGCCAGCTCACCACGGATACGGGGTACGGATTACTATGGCTACACCTTC.

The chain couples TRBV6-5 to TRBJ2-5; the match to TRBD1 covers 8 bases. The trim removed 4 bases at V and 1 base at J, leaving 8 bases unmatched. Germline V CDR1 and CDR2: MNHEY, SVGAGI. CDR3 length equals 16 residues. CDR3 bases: TGTGCCAGCAGTTTCTCCTCAGGGGGCGGCCAAGAGACCCAGTACTTC. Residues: CASSFSSGGGQETQYF.

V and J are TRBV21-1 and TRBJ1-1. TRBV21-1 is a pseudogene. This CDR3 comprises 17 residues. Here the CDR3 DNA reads TGTGCCAGCAGCAAAGCGCTTTCGGCGGCCCCAGAGGGTGAAGCTTTCTTT. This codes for CASSKALSAAPEGEAFF.

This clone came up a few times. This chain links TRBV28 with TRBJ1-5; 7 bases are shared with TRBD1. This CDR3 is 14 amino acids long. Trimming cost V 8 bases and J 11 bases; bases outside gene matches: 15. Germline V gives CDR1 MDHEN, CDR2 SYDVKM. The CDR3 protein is CASRGTGDIATQHF. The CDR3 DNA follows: TGTGCCAGCCGCGGCACAGGGGATATTGCGACCCAGCATTTT.

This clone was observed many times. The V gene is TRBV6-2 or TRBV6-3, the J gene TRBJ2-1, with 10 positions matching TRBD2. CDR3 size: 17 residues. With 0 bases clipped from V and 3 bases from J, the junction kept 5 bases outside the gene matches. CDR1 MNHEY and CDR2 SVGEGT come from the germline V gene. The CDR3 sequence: CASSYSPAGGVYNEQFF. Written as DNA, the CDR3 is TGTGCCAGCAGTTACTCGCCAGCGGGAGGGGTCTACAATGAGCAGTTCTTC.

The CDR3 DNA reads TGTGCCAGCAGTTACTCGATAACAGGGGGCAATGAGCAGTTCTTC. Amino acids: CASSYSITGGNEQFF. The chain has TRBV6-5 and TRBJ2-1; TRBD1 aligns across 8 bases. V was clipped by 0 bases and J by 6 bases; unmatched bases: 4. Germline CDR1 MNHEY, CDR2 SVGAGI. CDR3 length: 15 residues.

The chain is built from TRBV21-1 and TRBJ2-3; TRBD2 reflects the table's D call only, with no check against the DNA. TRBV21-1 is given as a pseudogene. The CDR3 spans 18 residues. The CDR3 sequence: CASSIAQGWLAGVDTQYF. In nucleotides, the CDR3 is TGTGCCAGCAGCATTGCACAGGGGTGGCTAGCGGGAGTGGATACGCAGTATTTT.

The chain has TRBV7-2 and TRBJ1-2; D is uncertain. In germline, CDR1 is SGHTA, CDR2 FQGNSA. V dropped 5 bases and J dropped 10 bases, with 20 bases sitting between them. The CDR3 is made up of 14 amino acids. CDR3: CASSPNRIDADYTF. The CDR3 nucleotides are TGTGCCAGCAGCCCCAACCGTATCGACGCGGACTACACCTTC.

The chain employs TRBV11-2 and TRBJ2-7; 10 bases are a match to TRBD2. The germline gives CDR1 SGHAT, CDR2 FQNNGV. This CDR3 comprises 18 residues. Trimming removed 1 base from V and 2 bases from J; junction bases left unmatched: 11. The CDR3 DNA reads TGTGCCAGCAGCTTAGGGGATTGGCTAGCGGGAGAAACCTACGAGCAGTACTTC. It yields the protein CASSLGDWLAGETYEQYF.

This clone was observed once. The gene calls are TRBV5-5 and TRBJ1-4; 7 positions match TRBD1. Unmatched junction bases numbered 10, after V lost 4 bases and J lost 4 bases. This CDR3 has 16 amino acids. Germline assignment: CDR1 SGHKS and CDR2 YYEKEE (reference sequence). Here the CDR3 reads CASSGGTPGGNEKLFF. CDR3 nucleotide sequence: TGTGCCAGCAGCGGAGGGACCCCAGGGGGTAATGAAAAACTGTTTTTT.

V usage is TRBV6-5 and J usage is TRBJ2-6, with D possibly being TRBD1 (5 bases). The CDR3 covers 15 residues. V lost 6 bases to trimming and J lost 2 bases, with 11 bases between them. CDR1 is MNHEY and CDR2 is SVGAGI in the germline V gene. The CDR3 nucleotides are TGTGCCAGCAGCCAGGGTGTAACTGGGGCCAACGTCCTGACTTTC. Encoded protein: CASSQGVTGANVLTF.

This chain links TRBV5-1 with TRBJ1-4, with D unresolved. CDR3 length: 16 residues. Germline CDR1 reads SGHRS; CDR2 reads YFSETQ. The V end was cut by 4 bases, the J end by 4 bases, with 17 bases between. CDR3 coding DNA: TGCGCCAGCAGCGTTGGTAGGAATCAGGTTAATGAAAAACTGTTTTTT. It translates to CASSVGRNQVNEKLFF.

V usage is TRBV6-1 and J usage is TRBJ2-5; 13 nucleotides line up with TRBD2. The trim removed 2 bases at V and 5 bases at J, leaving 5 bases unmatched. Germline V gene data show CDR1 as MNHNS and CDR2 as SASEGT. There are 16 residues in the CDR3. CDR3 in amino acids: CASSETLAGGLETQYF. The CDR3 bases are TGTGCCAGCAGTGAAACACTAGCGGGAGGGCTGGAGACCCAGTACTTC.